The 22 T cell receptor beta chains listed next were all sequenced from one sample in a study of shared clonotypes between healthy human individuals (dated by TCRdb to between 2020 and 2021). The library relied on the immunoSEQ multiplex PCR assay. TCRdb carries this immuneACCESS record with in-frame sequences only. Its versions omit some clonotypes, under half of them owing to an unresolved V gene in the studies checked, with the rest unexplained. In all, the sample holds 2 million to 2.5 million clones, and approximately 94% of those were seen once. Approximately 0.13% of the sample is taken by the ten largest. Specimen: naive CD4+ T cells sorted from blood. The sample's cell subset or site, from its label and the paper: CD45RA+ positively selected. These receptors were taken from a man aged 18-30 years in good health.

The chain links TRBV10-2 to TRBJ2-7, with 16 nucleotides matching TRBD2. V lost 6 bases to trimming and J lost 4 bases; unmatched junction nucleotides: 6. Germline V gives CDR1 WSHSY, CDR2 SAAADI. This CDR3 comprises 16 residues. Written as DNA, the CDR3 is TGCGCCAGCAGCGCGGGACTAGCGGGGGGGAGGTACGAGCAGTACTTC. Translated, it gives CASSAGLAGGRYEQYF.

V gene TRBV6-5 combines with J gene TRBJ1-1, with D uncertain. Trimming took 4 bases from V and 2 from J, leaving 8 bases between them. CDR1 is MNHEY and CDR2 is SVGAGI in the germline V gene. The CDR3 has 13 residues. The CDR3 DNA reads TGTGCCAGCAGTTCCCGGCCCAACACTGAAGCTTTCTTT. Amino acid sequence: CASSSRPNTEAFF.

This clone showed up just once. The V and J genes are TRBV4-3 and TRBJ2-2; 10 bases are a match to TRBD2. Losses at the gene ends were 4 bases for V and 3 bases for J; bases not matched to a gene: 5. The CDR3 runs 16 residues. Germline V gives CDR1 LGHNA, CDR2 YSLEER. CDR3 nucleotide sequence: TGCGCCAGCAGCCCCCCAGGACTAGCGGACACCGGGGAGCTGTTTTTT. Protein: CASSPPGLADTGELFF.

The rearrangement joins TRBV6-5 to TRBJ2-1, with D maybe TRBD2 (6 bases). The V gene's germline CDR1 is MNHEY and CDR2 SVGAGI. V was trimmed by 2 bases and J by 0 bases, leaving 8 bases between them. The CDR3 spans 15 residues. CDR3 bases: TGTGCCAGCAGTTACAGAGCGGGCTCCTACAATGAGCAGTTCTTC. Protein product: CASSYRAGSYNEQFF.

The V call is TRBV6-1, the J call TRBJ2-3; the match to TRBD1 covers 9 bases. CDR3 length: 14 residues. The V gene end was trimmed by 8 bases and the J gene end by 4 bases; junction bases not matched to a gene: 7. CDR1 is MNHNS and CDR2 is SASEGT in the germline V gene. In nucleotides, the CDR3 is TGTGCCAGCGAACAGGGGGCAGTGGCAGATACGCAGTATTTT. Residues: CASEQGAVADTQYF.

The V and J genes are TRBV10-3 and TRBJ1-2; unclear D gene. Trimming took off 3 bases at V and 0 bases at J, with 5 bases between the two ends. The CDR3 covers 13 residues. Germline V CDR1 and CDR2: ENHRY, SYGVKD. CDR3 in amino acids: CAISDSTNYGYTF. In DNA, the CDR3 is TGTGCCATCAGTGACAGCACTAACTATGGCTACACCTTC.

This sequence joins TRBV30 and TRBJ1-2, with D tentatively TRBD1 (5 bases). Trimming shortened V by 5 bases and J by 8 bases, and 18 bases separated the two germline ends. CDR1 is GTSNPN, CDR2 SVGIG, per germline (reference sequence). The CDR3 consists of 13 residues. CDR3 in amino acids: CAWVSSGLHGYTF. The CDR3 bases are TGTGCCTGGGTTAGTTCAGGGCTTCACGGCTACACCTTC.

This chain joins TRBV10-2 and TRBJ1-6, with 8 bases fitting TRBD1. The junction had 5 bases not matched to a gene; V was cut back by 8 bases and J by 14 bases. This CDR3 has 11 residues. The V gene's germline CDR1 is WSHSY and CDR2 SAAADI. CDR3 protein: CASSGGMALHF. The CDR3, as DNA: TGCGCCAGCTCAGGGGGCATGGCCCTCCACTTT.

The gene calls are TRBV6-6 and TRBJ2-1, with TRBD2 identical over 12 bases. Germline lookup yields CDR1 MNHNY and CDR2 SVGAGI (reference sequence). J lost 4 bases, V lost 2 bases, and 3 bases had no gene match. This CDR3 contains 16 residues. CDR3 in DNA: TGTGCCAGCAGTTACGCCCTAGCGGGGGGGTACAATGAGCAGTTCTTC. This translates into CASSYALAGGYNEQFF.

The rearrangement links TRBV15 to TRBJ1-1, with D hard to call. Germline CDR1 reads LNHNV; CDR2 reads YYDKDF (reference sequence). V was cut by 5 bases and J by 1 base, with 8 bases left in between. This CDR3 region has 13 residues. CDR3 coding DNA: TGTGCCACCAGCGAGGACCCGAACACTGAAGCTTTCTTT. It encodes CATSEDPNTEAFF.

V and J are TRBV19 and TRBJ2-2, with TRBD1 as a possible D gene (6 bases). CDR1 and CDR2 (germline): LNHDA, SQIVND (reference sequence). V was cut by 0 bases and J by 13 bases, with 18 bases left in between. The CDR3 is 15 residues long. CDR3 sequence reads: CASSIDPRQAARLFF. CDR3 DNA: TGTGCCAGTAGTATAGATCCTAGACAGGCGGCACGGCTGTTTTTT.

The rearrangement joins TRBV5-1 to TRBJ2-3; D is perhaps TRBD1 or TRBD2 (6 bases each). The V end was cut by 4 bases, the J end by 2 bases, with 11 bases between. Germline V CDR1 and CDR2: SGHRS, YFSETQ. This CDR3 comprises 14 residues. For the CDR3, the DNA is TGCGCCAGCAGCATTGGGGGGCCCACAGATACGCAGTATTTT. It codes for CASSIGGPTDTQYF.

The genes are TRBV25-1 and TRBJ2-1; D is unresolved. The CDR3 runs 15 residues. Per the germline V gene, CDR1 is MGHDK and CDR2 is SYGVNS. The V end was cut by 3 bases, the J end by 8 bases, with 17 bases between. The CDR3 region has the DNA TGTGCCAGCAGTGAGGGATCGGCTAGAAGGGATGAGCAGTTCTTC. Its protein product is CASSEGSARRDEQFF.

A remark on this clone: The sample contains more than one DNA sequence encoding this CDR3. This chain connects TRBV5-6 to TRBJ2-3; D is undetermined. Germline CDR1 SGHDT, CDR2 YYEEEE. The CDR3 consists of 12 residues. V dropped 4 bases and J dropped 0 bases, with 3 bases sitting between them. CDR3 in DNA: TGTGCCAGCAGCCTTAGCACAGATACGCAGTATTTT. It yields the protein CASSLSTDTQYF. The full variable domain, in which reference TRBV5-6 and TRBJ2-3 provide the parts outside the CDR3, is DAGVTQSPTHLIKTRGQQVTLRCSPKSGHDTVSWYQQALGQGPQFIFQYYEEEERQRGNFPDRFSGHQFPNYSSELNVNALLLGDSALYLCASSLSTDTQYFGPGTRLTVL.

The chain links TRBV5-1 to TRBJ1-1, with 7 bases lining up with TRBD1. Germline lookup yields CDR1 SGHRS and CDR2 YFSETQ. CDR3 length equals 18 residues. V was pared by 1 base and J by 0 bases, with 12 bases of the junction left unmatched. CDR3 bases: TGCGCCAGCAGCTTGCGGTTGCGAGACAGGGAATTGAACACTGAAGCTTTCTTT. Amino acid sequence: CASSLRLRDRELNTEAFF.

With regard to this clone: Other DNA variants within this sample encode the same CDR3. The chain joins TRBV10-3 to TRBJ1-3, with D perhaps TRBD1 (5 bases). Germline V CDR1 and CDR2: ENHRY, SYGVKD. The CDR3 consists of 15 residues. V was trimmed by 3 bases and J by 0 bases, leaving 9 bases between them. For the CDR3, the DNA is TGTGCCATCAGTGATGGGGGGAGCTCTGGAAACACCATATATTTT. Amino acids: CAISDGGSSGNTIYF.

The V and J genes are TRBV6-1 and TRBJ1-4, with unresolved D. V was cut by 3 bases and J by 7 bases, with 9 bases left in between. The CDR3 is 13 residues long. From germline, CDR1 is MNHNS and CDR2 SASEGT. DNA of the CDR3: TGTGCCAGCAGTGAGAGCTGGGGTGAAAAACTGTTTTTT. Encoded protein: CASSESWGEKLFF.

Points on this clone: Other DNA sequences within the sample encode an identical CDR3. The V gene is TRBV6-5, the J gene TRBJ2-7; D uncertain. Trimming removed 0 bases from V and 2 bases from J, with 5 bases in between. CDR1 is MNHEY, CDR2 SVGAGI, per germline. The CDR3 has 13 amino acids. DNA for the CDR3: TGTGCCAGCAGTTACTCCAGGACCTACGAGCAGTACTTC. It is translated as CASSYSRTYEQYF.

The chain couples TRBV18 to TRBJ2-2; D is possibly TRBD2 (5 bases). With 2 bases removed from V and 6 bases from J, the gap between germline ends came to 16 bases. The germline V gene has CDR1 KGHSH and CDR2 LQKENI. The CDR3 is made up of 16 amino acids. The CDR3 loop is CASSPETIGVPGELFF. Here the CDR3 DNA reads TGTGCCAGCTCACCAGAAACAATCGGGGTCCCCGGGGAGCTGTTTTTT.

J is TRBJ1-4 and V is TRBV15, with D possibly being TRBD1 (5 bases). The CDR3 spans 13 residues. The V and J ends lost 9 bases and 4 bases respectively, with 12 bases between them. CDR1 and CDR2 from the germline V gene are LNHNV and YYDKDF (reference sequence). The CDR3 sequence is CATREGSNEKLFF. The DNA for the CDR3 is TGTGCCACGAGAGAGGGGAGTAATGAAAAACTGTTTTTT.

With respect to this clone: In the same sample, other DNA sequences code for this CDR3. The J gene is TRBJ2-7, the V gene TRBV7-2, with 11 positions matching TRBD2. This CDR3 spans 15 amino acids. Germline values: CDR1 SGHTA, CDR2 FQGNSA. Trimming removed 4 bases from V and 4 bases from J; junction bases left unmatched: 6. CDR3 sequence reads: CASSSAGTSGYEQYF. The CDR3 DNA reads TGTGCCAGCAGCTCCGCCGGGACTAGCGGTTACGAGCAGTACTTC.

The V call is TRBV6-1, the J call TRBJ2-7; 10 bases are a match to TRBD2. CDR3 length: 17 residues. The trim removed 2 bases at V and 1 base at J, leaving 8 bases unmatched. Per germline, CDR1 MNHNS and CDR2 SASEGT. The CDR3 protein is CASSERASGSRSYEQYF. CDR3 nucleotides: TGTGCCAGCAGTGAAAGGGCTAGCGGGAGTCGGTCCTACGAGCAGTACTTC.